Sequencing of this T cell receptor beta chain was carried out in a study of blood T cells in healthy people across ages. Sample-barcoded 5' priming and a J-beta primer mix drove a second PCR of roughly 6 to 12 cycles. TCRdb passed the 5' RACE reads through MiXCR, listing each CDR3 protein once. The data contain hundreds of thousands of distinct CDR3 sequences, roughly two fifths of them singletons. General study results and limits: Higher diversity, along with more naive CD4+ cells, distinguished long-lived donors from aged donors. The fall in TCR beta diversity per million T cells was roughly linear with age.

Germline values: CDR1 MRHNA, CDR2 SNTAGT. V lost 4 bases, J lost 0 bases, and 16 bases lay in between. The CDR3 loop spans 17 amino acids. As for this clonotype: Its specificity is unknown.

Sample: blood. The source is a man older than 75 in good health. The chain employs TRBV6-4 and TRBJ2-1; D gene unclear. As DNA, the CDR3 is TGTGCCAGCAGTGCCCCTCATACCCCGAGCTCCTACAATGAGCAGTTCTTC. Translation gives CASSAPHTPSSYNEQFF.